These T cell receptor beta chains were read from a single sample in a study of PD-1 blockade in classical Hodgkin lymphoma. Sequenced by immunoSEQ multiplex PCR; TCRdb stores in-frame clones only, minus some. The data contain roughly 48,000 clones, about 89% of them singletons. The sample consisted of peripheral blood mononuclear cells (PBMCs), taken before the fourth cycle of nivolumab. The origin of the receptors is a human donor with classical Hodgkin lymphoma. The CDR3 runs from the conserved cysteine through the conserved F or W. The D gene is left open where the match is weak. Clone size is given for some rows only: seen once, a few or many times, or a class if the clone is expanded.

>-|-|TRBJ1-2|TRBV5-8
TGTGCCAGCAGCCCTCAGGCGGCACGGGACTATGGCTACACCTTC
CASSPQAARDYGYTF
>-|-|TRBJ2-1|TRBV2
TGTGCCAGCAGTCAAGACAGCTACAATGAGCAGTTCTTC
CASSQDSYNEQFF
>-|-|TRBJ2-1|TRBV27
TGTGCCAGCAGTTTTGACCGGTACAATGAGCAGTTCTTC
CASSFDRYNEQFF
>-|-|TRBJ2-1|TRBV19
TGTGCCACCAAAAGGGGGGACTCGGCGTTCTTC
CATKRGDSAFF
>TRBD2|-|TRBJ2-7|TRBV19
TGTGCCAGTAGTGCTGGGACTAGCGGGAGGGCCTTTCGGGGCGAGCAGTACTTC
CASSAGTSGRAFRGEQYF
>-|-|TRBJ2-5|TRBV5-1
TGCGCCAGCAGCTGGGGTGGACAGCAAGAGACCCAGTACTTC
CASSWGGQQETQYF
>-|-|TRBJ2-1|TRBV5-5
TGTGCCAGCAGCTTTTTCAGAAGCTCCTACAATGAGCAGTTCTTC
CASSFFRSSYNEQFF
>TRBD2|-|TRBJ2-1|TRBV7-3
TGTGCCAGCAGCTTAGGACTAGCGATTTACAATGAGCAGTTCTTC
CASSLGLAIYNEQFF
>-|few|TRBJ2-5|TRBV29-1
TGCAGCGCCTGGTCCGAAGGGGAGACCCAGTACTTC
CSAWSEGETQYF
>TRBD1|-|TRBJ2-2|TRBV9
TGTGCCAGCAGCGTAGTCCAGGGGGCTAACACCGGGGAGCTGTTTTTT
CASSVVQGANTGELFF
>-|-|TRBJ1-5|TRBV19
TGTGCCAGTAGTACGCTAGTAAATAGCAATCAGCCCCAGCATTTT
CASSTLVNSNQPQHF
>TRBD1|-|TRBJ1-5|TRBV28
TGTGCCATTAGGACAGGGGGGGCCTATCAGCCCCAGCATTTT
CAIRTGGAYQPQHF
>-|-|TRBJ2-3|TRBV29-1
TGCAGCGTTGAAGGTTCCCCGCTAGGGGGCACAGATACGCAGTATTTT
CSVEGSPLGGTDTQYF
>-|-|TRBJ1-3|TRBV6-5
TGTGCCAGCAGTTACGGGGTACAGGCATCTACAAACACCATATATTTT
CASSYGVQASTNTIYF
>-|-|TRBJ2-2|TRBV4-1
TGCGCCAGCAGGGCCGGGAACACCGGGGAGCTGTTTTTT
CASRAGNTGELFF
>-|-|TRBJ2-7|TRBV5-8
TGTGCCAGCAGCCCGGGACATCTACCCCGATACGAGCAGTACTTC
CASSPGHLPRYEQYF
>-|once|TRBJ2-1|TRBV5-5
TGTGCCAGCAACCCCTTAGCGGACTCCTACAATGAGCAGTTCTTC
CASNPLADSYNEQFF
>TRBD1|-|TRBJ1-6|TRBV15
TGTGCCACCAGCAGAGATCGGCGGACAGGGGTTTCACCCCTCCACTTT
CATSRDRRTGVSPLHF
>-|-|TRBJ2-5|TRBV19
TGTGCCAGTAGTATCGAACAGGGCCAAGAGACCCAGTACTTC
CASSIEQGQETQYF
>TRBD2|-|TRBJ2-1|TRBV18
TGTGCCAGCTCGCTAGCGGGGGGCGTTAGCAATGAGCAGTTCTTC
CASSLAGGVSNEQFF
>TRBD1|-|TRBJ2-5|TRBV6-1
TGTGCCAGCAGTAGGGGGCCTCAAGAGACCCAGTACTTC
CASSRGPQETQYF
>-|-|TRBJ2-7|TRBV6-4
TGTGCCAGCAGTGACTCGAAGCGAGGCGTCTACGAGCAGTACTTC
CASSDSKRGVYEQYF
>TRBD2|-|TRBJ2-1|TRBV5-6
TGTGCCAGCAGTTGGGGACTAGAGAACAATGAGCAGTTCTTC
CASSWGLENNEQFF
>-|-|TRBJ2-7|TRBV2
TGTGCCAGCAGTGACCAACAGGAGCAGTACTTC
CASSDQQEQYF
>-|-|TRBJ2-7|TRBV29-1
TGCAGCGTTGAAGAGGGGCTAGAGTGGGGGCAGTACTTC
CSVEEGLEWGQYF
>TRBD2|-|TRBJ2-4|TRBV29-1
TGCAGCGTTGTTGGACTAGCGGGAGGTCAGTACTTC
CSVVGLAGGQYF
>TRBD2|-|TRBJ2-7|TRBV19
TGTGCCAGTAGCCGACTAGCGGGGGGCTCCTACGAGCAGTACTTC
CASSRLAGGSYEQYF
>-|-|TRBJ2-2|TRBV9
TGTGCCAGCAGCGTAGACAGGTCGAACACCGGGGAGCTGTTTTTT
CASSVDRSNTGELFF
>-|-|TRBJ1-6|TRBV6-5
TGTGCCAGCCAGAGTTGGGGGGATAATTCACCCCTCCACTTT
CASQSWGDNSPLHF
>TRBD1|once|TRBJ2-2|TRBV7-7
TGTGCTAGCAGCTTACAGGGGATAAACACCGGGGAGCTGTTTTTT
CASSLQGINTGELFF
>-|-|TRBJ2-3|TRBV5-1
TGCGCCAGCAGCTTAGCCCATAGCACAGATACGCAGTATTTT
CASSLAHSTDTQYF
>-|-|TRBJ2-5|TRBV5-8
TGTGCCAGCAGAGTCGCAGGGAAACAGACCCAGTACTTC
CASRVAGKQTQYF
>-|-|TRBJ2-1|TRBV10-3
TGTGCCATCAGTGAGTCAGGGGAGCAGTTCTTC
CAISESGEQFF
>-|-|TRBJ2-1|TRBV5-4
TGTGCCAGCAGCTTGGGGAATGAGCAGTTCTTC
CASSLGNEQFF
>-|-|TRBJ2-1|TRBV5-4
TGTGCCAGCAGCTCGCGGACTAACCACCGAGACGATGAGCAGTTCTTC
CASSSRTNHRDDEQFF
>-|-|TRBJ2-3|TRBV2
TGTGCCAGCATCTCGGGCCGCGAAGATACGCAGTATTTT
CASISGREDTQYF
>-|-|TRBJ1-2|TRBV4-3
TGCGCCAGCAGCCAAGAACGGGGTTGGGACTATGGCTACACCTTC
CASSQERGWDYGYTF
>-|-|TRBJ1-5|TRBV7-8
TGTGCCAGCAGCGACCTAGGGGGTTTCTCCAATCAGCCCCAGCATTTT
CASSDLGGFSNQPQHF
>TRBD2|once|TRBJ2-7|TRBV10-1
TGCGCCAACGAGGGGACTAGGGCTAGCGGGATGAGAATCTACGAGCAGTACTTC
CANEGTRASGMRIYEQYF
>TRBD2|-|TRBJ2-3|TRBV29-1
TGCAGCGCCCGCGGGACTAGCGGGAATACAGATACGCAGTATTTT
CSARGTSGNTDTQYF